This paragraph reports one T cell receptor beta chain. Its antigen remains unknown. This record belongs to a study of CD8+CD57+ T cells in acquired aplastic anemia. Study in general: Sorted cells (CD4+ and CD8+) yielded DNA amounts that averaged approximately 3.2 ug.

CDR3 size: 15 residues. V dropped 3 bases and J dropped 11 bases, with 22 bases sitting between them. The germline CDR1 and CDR2 sequences are SEHNR and FQNEAQ (reference sequence). Study outcomes and limitations: Between patients and controls, around 27 CD8+ CDR3 sequences were found in common.

Genomic DNA, the template, was used for profiling of the TCR beta VDJ and CDR3. One entry per CDR3 protein, called by TCRdb with MiXCR from the reads. Seen here are 200,000 to 300,000 distinct CDR3 sequences, approximately 80% observed once, and the top ten hold 35% to 50%. By flow cytometry, patients selected for sequencing had shown an expansion of CD8+CD57+ cells. Input material: sorted CD4+, CD8+, or CD8+CD57+ T cells (not recorded which) from PBMCs. V usage is TRBV7-9 and J usage is TRBJ1-1; maybe TRBD1 (5 bases). The sequence came from a human donor with aplastic anemia. In DNA form, the CDR3 reads TGTGCCAGCAGCTTTGCTATCGCAGGGAGCAGTGCTGCTTTCTTT. It translates to CASSFAIAGSSAAFF.